Following are 20 T cell receptor beta chains from one sample sequenced in a study of cytomegalovirus exposure and HLA in healthy donors. Both 60 Vbeta primers and 13 Jbeta primers went into the PCR. The assay was immunoSEQ multiplex PCR, and TCRdb's table has in-frame clones only and misses some. The profile shows 160,000 or so clones, about 77% of them singletons. Sequencing was carried out using PBMCs. These receptors all stem from a woman between 50 and 59 years old in good health and CMV-seronegative.

The gene calls are TRBV4-1 and TRBJ1-5; tentatively, D is TRBD1 (6 bases). The CDR3 consists of 14 residues. V was trimmed by 4 bases and J by 4 bases, leaving 11 bases between them. CDR1 MGHRA and CDR2 YSYEKL come from the germline V gene. The CDR3 reads CASSPGQTNQPQHF. The DNA for the CDR3 is TGCGCCAGCAGCCCGGGACAAACAAATCAGCCCCAGCATTTT.

The chain joins TRBV7-6 to TRBJ2-3, with TRBD2 identical over 9 bases. The V gene's germline CDR1 is SGHVS and CDR2 FNYEAQ. The CDR3 length is 15 residues. V trimming: 4 bases; J trimming: 5 bases; junction bases outside the gene matches: 7. This CDR3 reads CASSSSGLAVDTQYF. CDR3 bases: TGTGCCAGCAGCTCGTCGGGACTAGCCGTAGATACGCAGTATTTT.

This clone was observed a handful of times. The chain employs TRBV9 and TRBJ2-3, with a possible D match to TRBD2 (6 bases). Trimming removed 0 bases at V and 2 bases at J, with 10 bases between. The CDR3 extends over 15 amino acids. Germline V gene sequence: CDR1 SGDLS, CDR2 YYNGEE. The CDR3 DNA reads as TGTGCCAGCAGCGTAGATGGGACTGACACAGATACGCAGTATTTT. Its translation: CASSVDGTDTDTQYF.

The chain couples TRBV18 to TRBJ1-2; 7 bases fit TRBD1. The V gene's germline CDR1 is KGHSH and CDR2 LQKENI. The trim removed 4 bases at V and 3 bases at J, leaving 14 bases unmatched. The CDR3 runs to 17 residues. CDR3 sequence: CASSLILIQGDDYGYTF. CDR3 nucleotides: TGTGCCAGCTCACTTATTTTAATTCAGGGGGACGACTATGGCTACACCTTC. Full variable domain (missing parts from reference TRBV18 and TRBJ1-2): NAGVMQNPRHLVRRRGQEARLRCSPMKGHSHVYWYRQLPEEGLKFMVYLQKENIIDESGMPKERFSAEFPKEGPSILRIQQVVRGDSAAYFCASSLILIQGDDYGYTFGSGTRLTVV.

This clone occurred once. This chain uses TRBV18 with TRBJ2-7; 7 nucleotides match TRBD2. CDR1 and CDR2 (germline): KGHSH, LQKENI. The junction had 9 bases not matched to a gene; V was cut back by 6 bases and J by 7 bases. This CDR3 is 13 amino acids long. The chain's CDR3 is CASSLSGTREQYF. CDR3 nucleotide sequence: TGTGCCAGCTCCCTAAGCGGGACGCGTGAGCAGTACTTC.

The V and J genes are TRBV9 and TRBJ2-3; 7 bases match TRBD1. Looked up from germline, CDR1 is SGDLS and CDR2 is YYNGEE. V shed 3 bases, J shed 3 bases, and the junction held 4 bases outside the gene matches. The CDR3 loop spans 14 amino acids. DNA of the CDR3: TGTGCCAGCAGCGGCCACAGGGGAACAGATACGCAGTATTTT. Protein: CASSGHRGTDTQYF. Drawing the rest from reference TRBV9 and TRBJ2-3, the complete variable domain is DSGVTQTPKHLITATGQRVTLRCSPRSGDLSVYWYQQSLDQGLQFLIQYYNGEERAKGNILERFSAQQFPDLHSELNLSSLELGDSALYFCASSGHRGTDTQYFGPGTRLTVL.

The V and J genes are TRBV7-2 and TRBJ2-3; TRBD2 aligns across 7 bases. There are 15 residues in the CDR3. Unmatched junction bases numbered 5, after V lost 5 bases and J lost 0 bases. Germline assignment: CDR1 SGHTA and CDR2 FQGNSA. The DNA for the CDR3 is TGTGCCAGCAGCCGGACTAGTCTAAGCACAGATACGCAGTATTTT. Residues: CASSRTSLSTDTQYF.

This clone was found a few times. The gene calls are TRBV5-1 and TRBJ1-1; no clear D gene. Looked up from germline, CDR1 is SGHRS and CDR2 is YFSETQ. V lost 5 bases and J lost 1, with 15 bases in between. The CDR3 has 15 residues. The CDR3 reads CASSLPHERNTEAFF. The CDR3 DNA follows: TGCGCCAGCAGTTTGCCCCACGAGAGGAACACTGAAGCTTTCTTT.

The chain has TRBV7-8 and TRBJ2-7; D unresolved. Germline V gene data show CDR1 as SGHVS and CDR2 as FQNEAQ. V lost 0 bases, J lost 4 bases, and 16 bases lay in between. This CDR3 has 16 amino acids. The CDR3 nucleotides are TGTGCCAGCAGCTTAGCGCAAATGACAACCTTATACGAGCAGTACTTC. Residues: CASSLAQMTTLYEQYF.

The chain joins TRBV18 to TRBJ2-7; TRBD1 might be the D (6 bases). Germline assignment: CDR1 KGHSH and CDR2 LQKENI. CDR3 size: 15 residues. Trimming took off 0 bases at V and 0 bases at J, with 9 bases between the two ends. CDR3 DNA sequence: TGTGCCAGCTCACCACCACAGGGAGACTCCTACGAGCAGTACTTC. Translating gives CASSPPQGDSYEQYF.

This clone was observed a few times. The chain combines TRBV5-1 with TRBJ1-1, with 8 bases matching TRBD1. CDR3 length: 14 residues. CDR1 and CDR2 from the germline V gene are SGHRS and YFSETQ. J lost 3 bases, V lost 1 base, and 2 bases had no gene match. The CDR3 DNA reads as TGCGCCAGCAGCTTGTCAGGGGGCTACACTGAAGCTTTCTTT. Its protein is CASSLSGGYTEAFF. Supplemented by reference TRBV5-1 and TRBJ1-1, the full variable domain reads KAGVTQTPRYLIKTRGQQVTLSCSPISGHRSVSWYQQTPGQGLQFLFEYFSETQRNKGNFPGRFSGRQFSNSRSEMNVSTLELGDSALYLCASSLSGGYTEAFFGQGTRLTVV.

The chain links TRBV28 to TRBJ2-1, with 10 bases identical to TRBD2. Looked up from germline, CDR1 is MDHEN and CDR2 is SYDVKM. After removal of 7 bases from V and 2 bases from J, the junction contained 5 bases not matched to a gene. CDR3 length equals 15 residues. The CDR3 DNA follows: TGTGCCAGCACCGACGGACTAGCGGCCTACAATGAGCAGTTCTTC. This gives the protein CASTDGLAAYNEQFF. The full variable domain, rest sourced from reference TRBV28 and TRBJ2-1, is DVKVTQSSRYLVKRTGEKVFLECVQDMDHENMFWYRQDPGLGLRLIYFSYDVKMKEKGDIPEGYSVSREKKERFSLILESASTNQTSMYLCASTDGLAAYNEQFFGPGTRLTVL.

The chain has TRBV6-5 and TRBJ2-7, with 8 bases lining up with TRBD1. V dropped 6 bases and J dropped 6; count of bases not matched to a gene: 10. The CDR3 sequence is 14 residues long. Germline V gives CDR1 MNHEY, CDR2 SVGAGI. CDR3 loop: CASREDRGVREQYF. The CDR3 region has the DNA TGTGCCAGCAGAGAAGACAGGGGTGTACGCGAGCAGTACTTC.

This chain uses TRBV5-6 with TRBJ2-1; D remains unclear. There are 12 residues in the CDR3. Trimming removed 3 bases at V and 8 bases at J, with 9 bases between. CDR1 is SGHDT, CDR2 YYEEEE, per germline. DNA of the CDR3: TGTGCCAGCAGCTCCCTTAGTCATGAGCAGTTCTTC. This gives the protein CASSSLSHEQFF.

The chain links TRBV19 to TRBJ2-7; unclear D gene. This CDR3 comprises 14 residues. The ends were cut back, 1 base at V and 3 bases at J, with 10 bases in the middle. Germline-derived CDR1 and CDR2 are LNHDA and SQIVND (reference sequence). CDR3 sequence reads: CASSIGVSLYEQYF. As DNA, the CDR3 is TGTGCCAGTAGTATAGGAGTCTCACTCTACGAGCAGTACTTC.

The rearrangement joins TRBV5-6 to TRBJ2-1, with 9 bases lining up with TRBD2. After removal of 6 bases from V and 2 bases from J, the junction contained 12 bases not matched to a gene. Germline V lookup: CDR1 SGHDT, CDR2 YYEEEE. The CDR3 loop spans 17 amino acids. This CDR3 is CASNLFSGSDPYNEQFF. The DNA of the CDR3 is TGTGCCAGCAACCTTTTTAGCGGGAGTGACCCCTACAATGAGCAGTTCTTC.

The genes are TRBV6-5 and TRBJ1-1; D is unclear. The CDR3 is 14 amino acids. V lost 4 bases, J lost 6 bases, and 15 bases lay in between. From germline, CDR1 is MNHEY and CDR2 SVGAGI. The CDR3 protein is CASSLGRGGPEAFF. Written as DNA, the CDR3 is TGTGCCAGCAGTTTAGGGAGAGGTGGGCCTGAAGCTTTCTTT.

The rearrangement joins TRBV28 to TRBJ2-6; 7 bases line up with TRBD2. Germline CDR1 and CDR2: MDHEN and SYDVKM. V was pared by 6 bases and J by 4 bases, with 6 bases of the junction left unmatched. The CDR3 contains 15 residues. The CDR3 coding sequence is TGTGCCAGCAGCCTGACGGGACTAGGGGCCAACGTCCTGACTTTC. Translated: CASSLTGLGANVLTF.

CDR3 coding DNA: TGTGCCAGCAGTGACAGGGCTAGCCAGGGACTAGCCAAAAACATTCAGTACTTC. Amino acids: CASSDRASQGLAKNIQYF. The chain links TRBV25-1 to TRBJ2-4; D might be TRBD2 (6 bases). In germline, CDR1 is MGHDK, CDR2 SYGVNS. This CDR3 has 18 residues. V was cut by 3 bases and J by 0 bases, with 18 bases left in between.

This chain links TRBV10-3 with TRBJ2-3; no clear D. The CDR3 has 11 residues. V dropped 8 bases and J dropped 7 bases, with 10 bases sitting between them. CDR1 is ENHRY and CDR2 is SYGVKD in the germline V gene. CDR3 sequence: CAIRYANTQYF. CDR3 DNA: TGTGCCATCCGATATGCGAATACGCAGTATTTT.